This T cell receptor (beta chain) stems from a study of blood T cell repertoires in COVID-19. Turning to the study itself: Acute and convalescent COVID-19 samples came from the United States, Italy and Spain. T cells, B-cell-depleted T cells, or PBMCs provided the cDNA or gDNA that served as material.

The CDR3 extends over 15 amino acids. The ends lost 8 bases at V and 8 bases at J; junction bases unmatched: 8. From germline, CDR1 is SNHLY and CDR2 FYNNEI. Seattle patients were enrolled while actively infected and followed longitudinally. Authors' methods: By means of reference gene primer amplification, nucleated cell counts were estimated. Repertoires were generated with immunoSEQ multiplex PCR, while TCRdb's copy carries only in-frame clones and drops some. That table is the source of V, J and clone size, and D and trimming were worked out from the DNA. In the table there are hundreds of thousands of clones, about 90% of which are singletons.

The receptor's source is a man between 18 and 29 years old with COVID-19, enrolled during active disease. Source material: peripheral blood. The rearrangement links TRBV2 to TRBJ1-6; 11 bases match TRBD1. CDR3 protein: CASGGDRGIDSPLHF. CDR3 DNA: TGTGCCAGCGGGGGGGACAGGGGGATTGATTCACCCCTCCACTTT.